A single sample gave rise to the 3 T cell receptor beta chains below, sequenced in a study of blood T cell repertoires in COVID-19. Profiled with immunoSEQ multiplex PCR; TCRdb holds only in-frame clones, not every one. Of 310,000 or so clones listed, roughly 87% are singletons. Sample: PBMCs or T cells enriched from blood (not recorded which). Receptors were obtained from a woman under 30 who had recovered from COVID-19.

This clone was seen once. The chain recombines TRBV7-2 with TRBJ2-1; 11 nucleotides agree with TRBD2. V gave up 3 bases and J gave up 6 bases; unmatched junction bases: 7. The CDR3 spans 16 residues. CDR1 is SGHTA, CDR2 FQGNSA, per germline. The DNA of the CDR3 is TGTGCCAGCAGCTTGTATAGCGGGGGGGCGCTCAATGAGCAGTTCTTC. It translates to CASSLYSGGALNEQFF.

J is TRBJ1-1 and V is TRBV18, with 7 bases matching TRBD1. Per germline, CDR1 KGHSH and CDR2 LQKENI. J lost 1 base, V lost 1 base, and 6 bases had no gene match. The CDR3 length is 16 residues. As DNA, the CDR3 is TGTGCCAGCTCACCACAGGGGGCGCGGGGGAACACTGAAGCTTTCTTT. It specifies CASSPQGARGNTEAFF. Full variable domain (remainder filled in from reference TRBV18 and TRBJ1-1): NAGVMQNPRHLVRRRGQEARLRCSPMKGHSHVYWYRQLPEEGLKFMVYLQKENIIDESGMPKERFSAEFPKEGPSILRIQQVVRGDSAAYFCASSPQGARGNTEAFFGQGTRLTVV.

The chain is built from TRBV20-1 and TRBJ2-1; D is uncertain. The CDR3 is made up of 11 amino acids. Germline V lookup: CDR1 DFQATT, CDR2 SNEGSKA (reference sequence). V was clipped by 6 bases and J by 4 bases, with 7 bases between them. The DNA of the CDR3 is TGCAGTGCCCCAAATTACAATGAGCAGTTCTTC. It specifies CSAPNYNEQFF.